Included here is one T cell receptor beta chain sequence, with context. The sample comes from a study of shared clonotypes between healthy human individuals. Study in general: Per donor, CD8 memory used one plate, CD8 naive used two, CD4 memory used three and CD4 naive used three.

Germline CDR1 is MNHEY and CDR2 is SMNVEV (reference sequence). There are 16 residues in the CDR3. The V gene end was trimmed by 5 bases and the J gene end by 5 bases; junction bases not matched to a gene: 10. Here immunoSEQ multiplex PCR was the method, and the copy in TCRdb shows in-frame clones only, minus some. The profile shows roughly 1,000,000 clones, approximately 78% of them singletons. The sample taken for sequencing was memory CD4+ T cells from PBMCs. Documented subset: CD45RA-negative fraction. This chain links TRBV27 with TRBJ2-1, with 9 bases lining up with TRBD1. The TCR was taken from a young man in good health. Some clones in this sample may be carry-over from other donors' samples. CDR3: CASSTRPGQGDNEQFF. CDR3 bases: TGTGCCAGCAGTACCAGACCGGGACAGGGAGACAATGAGCAGTTCTTC.